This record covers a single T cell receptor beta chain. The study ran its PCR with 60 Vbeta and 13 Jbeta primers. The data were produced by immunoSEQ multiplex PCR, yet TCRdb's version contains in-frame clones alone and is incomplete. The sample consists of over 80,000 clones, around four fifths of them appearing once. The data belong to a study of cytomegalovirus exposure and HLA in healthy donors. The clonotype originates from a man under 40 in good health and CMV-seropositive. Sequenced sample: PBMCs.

CDR3 in DNA: TGTGCCAGCAGCCAAGATCTTGGGGGCGAGCAGTACTTC. Protein sequence: CASSQDLGGEQYF. The J gene is TRBJ2-5, the V gene TRBV14, with D possibly being TRBD1 or TRBD2 (5 bases each). The DNA matches TRBJ2-7 better at its end, which makes the J call doubtful. The CDR3 length is 13 residues. Germline V lookup: CDR1 SGHDN, CDR2 FVKESK.